These 25 T cell receptor beta chains came from one sample sequenced in a study of cytomegalovirus exposure and HLA in healthy donors (dated by TCRdb to about 2017). Libraries came from the immunoSEQ multiplex PCR assay. What TCRdb holds here is the immuneACCESS table cut down to in-frame rearrangements. Part of the clones is not present; checked against another copy, under half of the missing clones reflect an unresolved V gene, and the others are unexplained. The sample table contains 230,000 or so clones; only one count was recorded for around 88% of them. Around 3% of the sample lies in the top ten. Sequenced input: PBMCs. The receptors here all came from a woman aged 18-29 years in good health and CMV-seronegative.

The chain is built from TRBV2 and TRBJ2-7; D perhaps matches TRBD2 (5 bases). The V end lost 5 bases, the J end lost 0 bases, and 11 bases lay between the germline ends. Looked up from germline, CDR1 is SNHLY and CDR2 is FYNNEI. This CDR3 has 14 residues. The CDR3 DNA sequence: TGTGCCAGCAGTCCTCGTCGGGACTCCTACGAGCAGTACTTC. It is translated as CASSPRRDSYEQYF.

This chain joins TRBV2 and TRBJ1-3; tentatively, D is TRBD1 (6 bases). The CDR3 totals 15 residues. V dropped 2 bases and J dropped 2 bases, with 10 bases sitting between them. Germline V CDR1 and CDR2: SNHLY, FYNNEI. As DNA, the CDR3 is TGTGCCAGCAGTGAACAAGGGGGGGCTGGAAACACCATATATTTT. Translated, it gives CASSEQGGAGNTIYF. The whole variable domain, filled in from reference TRBV2 and TRBJ1-3, reads EPEVTQTPSHQVTQMGQEVILRCVPISNHLYFYWYRQILGQKVEFLVSFYNNEISEKSEIFDDQFSVERPDGSNFTLKIRSTKLEDSAMYFCASSEQGGAGNTIYFGEGSWLTVV.

V gene TRBV19 combines with J gene TRBJ2-1; TRBD2 agrees at 10 bases. CDR3 size: 15 residues. Germline V lookup: CDR1 LNHDA, CDR2 SQIVND (reference sequence). V shed 5 bases and J 2 bases; nucleotides not matched to a gene: 3. Here the CDR3 reads CASSFSGGTYNEQFF. Here the CDR3 DNA reads TGTGCCAGTAGTTTTAGCGGGGGGACCTACAATGAGCAGTTCTTC. Looking up the rest from reference TRBV19 and TRBJ2-1 gives the full variable domain: DGGITQSPKYLFRKEGQNVTLSCEQNLNHDAMYWYRQDPGQGLRLIYYSQIVNDFQKGDIAEGYSVSREKKESFPLTVTSAQKNPTAFYLCASSFSGGTYNEQFFGPGTRLTVL.

DNA of the CDR3: TGCGCCAGCAGACCTGGAGGATCCACCTACGAGCAGTACTTC. Its translation: CASRPGGSTYEQYF. The gene calls are TRBV5-1 and TRBJ2-7; a weak D match, TRBD2 (5 bases). CDR3 length: 14 residues. In germline, CDR1 is SGHRS, CDR2 YFSETQ. With 5 bases removed from V and 2 bases from J, the gap between germline ends came to 14 bases.

The rearrangement joins TRBV10-3 to TRBJ2-5; 7 nucleotides align to TRBD2. The germline gives CDR1 ENHRY, CDR2 SYGVKD. The CDR3 is made up of 17 amino acids. With V trimmed by 0 bases and J by 1 base, 8 bases remained unmatched. The CDR3 region has the DNA TGTGCCATCAGTGAGTCGATGGTAGCGGGCCCCCAAGAGACCCAGTACTTC. Residues: CAISESMVAGPQETQYF.

The CDR3 loop reads CASSTALAGGWLETQYF. CDR3 in DNA: TGTGCCAGTAGTACCGCTCTAGCGGGAGGTTGGTTGGAGACCCAGTACTTC. The V gene is TRBV19, the J gene TRBJ2-5, with TRBD2 identical over 11 bases. The V gene end was trimmed by 4 bases and the J gene end by 5 bases; junction bases not matched to a gene: 12. CDR1 is LNHDA and CDR2 is SQIVND in the germline V gene (reference sequence). The CDR3 extends over 17 amino acids.

This chain uses TRBV6-6 with TRBJ2-7; the D gene is possibly TRBD1 (5 bases). From germline, CDR1 is MNHNY and CDR2 SVGAGI (reference sequence). Between the trimmed V and J ends, which lost 2 bases and 0 bases, there was a span of 11 bases. This CDR3 is 15 amino acids long. This CDR3 is CASSYGAGHSYEQYF. In DNA form, the CDR3 reads TGTGCCAGCAGTTACGGGGCAGGCCACTCCTACGAGCAGTACTTC.

The rearrangement links TRBV6-5 to TRBJ1-2, with D uncertain. The CDR3 extends over 13 amino acids. Germline-derived CDR1 and CDR2 are MNHEY and SVGAGI. The germline V and J ends were trimmed by 0 bases and 4 bases, with 6 bases remaining between them. The CDR3 coding sequence is TGTGCCAGCAGTTACTCGGGGAGCTATGGCTACACCTTC. Residues: CASSYSGSYGYTF.

The chain uses TRBV5-1 and TRBJ2-5, with 10 positions matching TRBD2. V was clipped by 4 bases and J by 1 base; unmatched bases: 10. Germline V gives CDR1 SGHRS, CDR2 YFSETQ. This CDR3 comprises 17 residues. CDR3 region: CASSHARTSGTQETQYF. The CDR3, as DNA: TGCGCCAGCAGCCACGCGCGGACTAGCGGAACCCAAGAGACCCAGTACTTC.

The chain has TRBV23-1 and TRBJ2-7; D may be TRBD1 (5 bases). TRBV23-1 is given ORF status, its function remaining uncertain. V was cut by 3 bases and J by 0 bases, with 30 bases left in between. This CDR3 is 21 amino acids long. CDR3 nucleotide sequence: TGCGCCAGCAGTCAGTTACCCCCCTTCCAGTTTTGGACACGCGGCTCCTACGAGCAGTACTTC. It is translated as CASSQLPPFQFWTRGSYEQYF.

This chain links TRBV5-4 with TRBJ2-3, with 9 nucleotides matching TRBD2. CDR1 SGHNT and CDR2 YYREEE come from the germline V gene (reference sequence). V lost 0 bases, J lost 6 bases, and 5 bases stayed unmatched. This CDR3 contains 15 residues. CDR3 nucleotide sequence: TGTGCCAGCAGCTTGGCGGGACTAGCTTCCGATACGCAGTATTTT. Its translation: CASSLAGLASDTQYF. Full variable domain (rest looked up from reference TRBV5-4 and TRBJ2-3): ETGVTQSPTHLIKTRGQQVTLRCSSQSGHNTVSWYQQALGQGPQFIFQYYREEENGRGNFPPRFSGLQFPNYSSELNVNALELDDSALYLCASSLAGLASDTQYFGPGTRLTVL.

This clone occurred once. The chain combines TRBV19 with TRBJ2-2; D not certain. This CDR3 has 12 residues. Germline values: CDR1 LNHDA, CDR2 SQIVND (reference sequence). The germline V and J ends were trimmed by 8 bases and 5 bases, with 9 bases remaining between them. The CDR3 DNA sequence: TGTGCCAGTGTAACAGTTACCGGGGAGCTGTTTTTT. This codes for CASVTVTGELFF.

The J gene is TRBJ2-7, the V gene TRBV28; TRBD2 is a possible D gene (5 bases). The CDR3 is 16 residues long. Between the trimmed V and J ends, which lost 1 base and 1 base, there was a span of 14 bases. Germline V CDR1 and CDR2: MDHEN, SYDVKM. DNA of the CDR3: TGTGCCAGCAGTTTATCCGTGGGAGACCTGTCCTACGAGCAGTACTTC. This encodes CASSLSVGDLSYEQYF. Full variable domain (outside the CDR3, taken from reference TRBV28 and TRBJ2-7): DVKVTQSSRYLVKRTGEKVFLECVQDMDHENMFWYRQDPGLGLRLIYFSYDVKMKEKGDIPEGYSVSREKKERFSLILESASTNQTSMYLCASSLSVGDLSYEQYFGPGTRLTVT.

V usage is TRBV29-1 and J usage is TRBJ2-2, with 7 positions matching TRBD1. The trim removed 7 bases at V and 3 bases at J, leaving 11 bases unmatched. This CDR3 has 15 residues. Germline V gives CDR1 SQVTM, CDR2 ANQGSEA. The CDR3 sequence: CSAGATGIDTGELFF. CDR3 sequence (DNA): TGCAGCGCCGGGGCGACAGGGATTGACACCGGGGAGCTGTTTTTT.

V usage is TRBV15 and J usage is TRBJ1-2; TRBD1 matches 8 bases. After removal of 0 bases from V and 8 bases from J, the junction contained 5 bases not matched to a gene. This CDR3 spans 14 amino acids. Germline CDR1 reads LNHNV; CDR2 reads YYDKDF (reference sequence). The CDR3 sequence: CATSREAGGAGYTF. The CDR3 DNA sequence: TGTGCCACCAGCAGAGAGGCAGGGGGCGCGGGCTACACCTTC.

This rearrangement joins TRBV19 to TRBJ2-7; 12 nucleotides line up with TRBD2. The ends lost 5 bases at V and 4 bases at J; junction bases unmatched: 6. This CDR3 has 15 residues. Germline V gives CDR1 LNHDA, CDR2 SQIVND (reference sequence). CDR3 sequence: CASSLRTSGTYEQYF. As DNA, the CDR3 is TGTGCCAGTAGTCTCAGGACTAGCGGGACTTACGAGCAGTACTTC.

The rearrangement links TRBV19 to TRBJ2-7; D is possibly TRBD2 (6 bases). The ends were cut back, 4 bases at V and 3 bases at J, with 10 bases in the middle. The CDR3 loop spans 13 amino acids. Germline V lookup: CDR1 LNHDA, CDR2 SQIVND (reference sequence). The CDR3 reads CASSRRDFYEQYF. The CDR3, as DNA: TGTGCCAGTAGTAGAAGGGACTTCTACGAGCAGTACTTC. The variable domain in full, completed from reference TRBV19 and TRBJ2-7, reads DGGITQSPKYLFRKEGQNVTLSCEQNLNHDAMYWYRQDPGQGLRLIYYSQIVNDFQKGDIAEGYSVSREKKESFPLTVTSAQKNPTAFYLCASSRRDFYEQYFGPGTRLTVT.

V is TRBV5-4 and J is TRBJ1-2; weak D call: TRBD1 (6 bases). The CDR3 runs 14 residues. Germline CDR1 reads SGHNT; CDR2 reads YYREEE (reference sequence). V was cut by 4 bases and J by 7 bases, with 17 bases left in between. The CDR3 sequence is CASSPTVQGLGYTF. The CDR3 coding sequence is TGTGCCAGCAGCCCGACGGTGCAGGGGCTTGGCTACACCTTC.

This clone was picked up one time. This chain links TRBV18 with TRBJ1-3; D remains ambiguous. This CDR3 comprises 15 residues. Per the germline V gene, CDR1 is KGHSH and CDR2 is LQKENI. Trimming took off 3 bases at V and 0 bases at J, with 9 bases between the two ends. CDR3 residues: CASSPPRDSGNTIYF. CDR3 in DNA: TGTGCCAGCTCACCGCCCCGGGACTCTGGAAACACCATATATTTT.

The chain is built from TRBV6-4 and TRBJ2-2; 10 bases line up with TRBD1. CDR1 is MRHNA, CDR2 SNTAGT, per germline. The CDR3 extends over 14 amino acids. The V and J ends lost 6 bases and 5 bases, in that order; junction bases with no gene match: 3. This CDR3 reads CASRGQGETGELFF. CDR3 DNA: TGTGCCAGCAGAGGACAGGGGGAAACCGGGGAGCTGTTTTTT.

The chain links TRBV7-6 to TRBJ2-5; D unresolved. Per germline, CDR1 SGHVS and CDR2 FNYEAQ. V shed 8 bases and J shed 1 base, with 14 bases lying between them. There are 14 residues in the CDR3. The CDR3 DNA is TGTGCCAGCCGGTCATTCCTTCCCCAAGAGACCCAGTACTTC. It yields the protein CASRSFLPQETQYF.

This sequence joins TRBV18 and TRBJ2-7; 11 bases are shared with TRBD1. CDR3 size: 15 residues. Germline assignment: CDR1 KGHSH and CDR2 LQKENI. The J segment lost 3 bases and the V segment lost 3 bases, leaving 4 bases of the junction unmatched. The CDR3 region is CASSPDRGLFYEQYF. CDR3 DNA: TGTGCCAGCTCACCGGACAGGGGGCTTTTCTACGAGCAGTACTTC.

The V call is TRBV7-6, the J call TRBJ2-7, with D possibly TRBD2 on 6 matching bases. Germline assignment: CDR1 SGHVS and CDR2 FNYEAQ. Trimming took off 3 bases at V and 6 bases at J, with 12 bases between the two ends. This CDR3 is 13 amino acids long. The CDR3 nucleotides are TGTGCCAGCAGCTTTGGAGGGGTTGGCGAGCAGTACTTC. Its translation is CASSFGGVGEQYF. Combining the CDR3 with reference TRBV7-6 and TRBJ2-7 gives the whole variable domain GAGVSQSPRYKVTKRGQDVALRCDPISGHVSLYWYRQALGQGPEFLTYFNYEAQQDKSGLPNDRFSAERPEGSISTLTIQRTEQRDSAMYRCASSFGGVGEQYFGPGTRLTVT.

This clone was seen only once. The rearrangement links TRBV28 to TRBJ1-1; no reliable D call. The CDR3 runs to 14 residues. Trimming shortened V by 3 bases and J by 1 base, and 9 bases separated the two germline ends. Looked up from germline, CDR1 is MDHEN and CDR2 is SYDVKM. This CDR3 reads CASSFGAGNTEAFF. The DNA for the CDR3 is TGTGCCAGCAGTTTCGGAGCGGGGAACACTGAAGCTTTCTTT.

J is TRBJ2-7 and V is TRBV27, with D tentatively TRBD2 (5 bases). The CDR3 is 14 amino acids. From germline, CDR1 is MNHEY and CDR2 SMNVEV (reference sequence). V was pared by 10 bases and J by 3 bases, with 19 bases between. The CDR3 reads CAIFLRGIYYEQYF. The CDR3 nucleotides are TGTGCCATCTTCCTCCGGGGTATTTACTACGAGCAGTACTTC.